The sequence of this T cell receptor (beta chain) was determined in a study of blood T cell repertoires in COVID-19. The germline gives CDR1 SGHRS, CDR2 YFSETQ. The CDR3 is made up of 16 amino acids. The junction had 15 bases not matched to a gene; V was cut back by 6 bases and J by 8 bases. In the authors' methods: Reference gene primers were amplified, and this amplification served to estimate nucleated cell counts. Measured with immunoSEQ multiplex PCR; TCRdb has only the in-frame clones, and not every one. The D gene and trimming were derived from the DNA, and the V and J assignments and clone size from that table. This sample has about 480,000 clones, with roughly nine tenths found just once.

The TCR originated in a man between 18 and 35 years old with COVID-19, enrolled during active disease. The gene calls are TRBV5-1 and TRBJ2-1; TRBD2 matches at 9 bases. Source material: peripheral blood. The CDR3 loop is CASTPISGSPIDEQFF. The DNA for the CDR3 is TGCGCCAGCACTCCCATTAGCGGGAGTCCCATAGATGAGCAGTTCTTC. Full variable domain (outside the CDR3, taken from reference TRBV5-1 and TRBJ2-1): KAGVTQTPRYLIKTRGQQVTLSCSPISGHRSVSWYQQTPGQGLQFLFEYFSETQRNKGNFPGRFSGRQFSNSRSEMNVSTLELGDSALYLCASTPISGSPIDEQFFGPGTRLTVL.